The clone carrying this T cell receptor (beta chain) has ten or more counts. What it binds is unknown. This library used roughly 400 ng RNA and molecular barcoded adaptors spanning alpha/delta and beta/gamma chains. Using its own MiXCR run on the reads, TCRdb lists one record per CDR3 protein. This sample has about 50,000 distinct CDR3 sequences, with around a fifth found just once. The data stem from a study of read filtering for tumor transcriptome and immune sequencing. About the study: Patients were approximately 17 male and some 15 female, mean age approximately 60 years, range about 47 to 85. Whole-study findings and limits: Compared with RNA-seq, IR-seq gave much higher clonotype depth and reliability.

This CDR3 region has 20 residues. Germline assignment: CDR1 DFQATT and CDR2 SNEGSKA (reference sequence). V trimming: 0 bases; J trimming: 7 bases; junction bases outside the gene matches: 19. The source is a donor aged 40 or over with multiple myeloma. The sequenced sample consisted of a population of CD138-negative cells sorted from bone marrow. V gene TRBV20-1 combines with J gene TRBJ2-1, with 12 bases lining up with TRBD2. The CDR3 here is CSARESYKGLAGERKNEQFF. As DNA, the CDR3 is TGCAGTGCTAGAGAATCTTACAAGGGACTAGCGGGCGAAAGGAAAAATGAGCAGTTCTTC.